This paragraph covers one T cell receptor beta chain sequence. TCRdb keeps only in-frame clones here, not all; method: immunoSEQ multiplex PCR. Of under 50,000 clones in the sample, around 93% were seen once. The sample comes from a study of T cell changes during pregnancy in multiple sclerosis. Germline V gene sequence: CDR1 SNHLY, CDR2 FYNNEI. CDR3 length equals 14 residues. Losses at the gene ends were 4 bases for V and 9 bases for J; bases not matched to a gene: 5. Sequenced material: CD8+ T cells from peripheral blood mononuclear cells, taken after pregnancy. The chain is built from TRBV2 and TRBJ2-1; 11 bases match TRBD2. The TCR was taken from a female donor with multiple sclerosis, enrolled in a pregnancy study. For the CDR3, the DNA is TGTGCCAGCAGTGGGTCTAGCGGGGGGTCTGAGCAGTTCTTC. This sequence encodes CASSGSSGGSEQFF.